These 20 T cell receptor beta chains were all obtained from the same sample, sequenced in a study of T-cell memory formation after mild COVID-19. Via MiXCR, TCRdb re-called the 5' RACE reads, giving one row per CDR3 protein. The table has roughly 62,000 distinct CDR3 sequences, about 10% seen once; the top ten hold approximately 1.1%. The material sequenced was PBMCs or a T cell subset sorted from them (not recorded which). These receptors were taken from a man between 18 and 29 years old who had mild COVID-19 (a few samples of this study predate the infection). Cell type and time point are not known.

This clonotype was picked up a small number of times. The gene calls are TRBV3-1 and TRBJ2-2, with TRBD2 as a possible D gene (5 bases). CDR3 length: 13 amino acids. Germline-derived CDR1 and CDR2 are LGHDT and YNNKEL (reference sequence). V lost 1 base and J 6 bases, leaving 6 bases between the germline ends. CDR3 protein: CASSQGTPGELFF. In DNA, the CDR3 is TGTGCCAGCAGCCAAGGGACTCCCGGGGAGCTGTTTTTT.

The chain employs TRBV7-2 and TRBJ1-1; no clear D gene. CDR3 length: 14 amino acids. V dropped 2 bases and J dropped 7 bases, with 14 bases sitting between them. Germline V gene data show CDR1 as SGHTA and CDR2 as FQGNSA. CDR3 nucleotides: TGTGCCAGCAGCTTAAGGTTCTTTACGAATGAAGCTTTCTTT. Translation: CASSLRFFTNEAFF.

A few counts support this clonotype. The chain uses TRBV4-1 and TRBJ1-2, with a tentative D call TRBD1 (5 bases). The CDR3 consists of 16 residues. Germline CDR1 MGHRA, CDR2 YSYEKL. V dropped 0 bases and J dropped 3 bases, with 14 bases sitting between them. The CDR3 protein is CASSQEWGQVHYGYTF. The CDR3 coding sequence is TGCGCCAGCAGCCAAGAATGGGGCCAAGTCCACTATGGCTACACCTTC.

The rearrangement links TRBV7-9 to TRBJ2-3; D could derive from TRBD1 or TRBD2 (5 bases each). Trimming removed 6 bases from V and 6 bases from J, with 10 bases in between. Germline-derived CDR1 and CDR2 are SEHNR and FQNEAQ (reference sequence). The CDR3 spans 12 residues. The CDR3 DNA sequence: TGTGCCAGCAGTTTCGGGGCGGATACGCAGTATTTT. Its protein product is CASSFGADTQYF.

This clonotype has only a few counts. The chain has TRBV20-1 and TRBJ2-3; the match to TRBD2 covers 12 bases. Germline CDR1 and CDR2: DFQATT and SNEGSKA (reference sequence). CDR3 length equals 17 residues. V dropped 2 bases and J dropped 0; count of bases not matched to a gene: 6. Here the CDR3 reads CSARLTGLAGSTDTQYF. For the CDR3, the DNA is TGCAGTGCTAGACTAACAGGACTAGCGGGGAGCACAGATACGCAGTATTTT.

This clonotype was recorded a few times. V and J are TRBV24-1 and TRBJ1-2; possible D gene TRBD1, 5 bases. There are 13 residues in the CDR3. V was clipped by 4 bases and J by 4 bases, with 9 bases between them. Germline V CDR1 and CDR2: KGHDR, SFDVKD. CDR3 in DNA: TGTGCCACCAGTGACGGTACAGGCTATGGCTACACCTTC. Translated, it gives CATSDGTGYGYTF.

By share, this clonotype ranks as medium-sized. The chain uses TRBV24-1 and TRBJ2-3; 8 positions match TRBD1. The CDR3 covers 15 residues. Unmatched junction bases numbered 2, after V lost 2 bases and J lost 2 bases. Germline CDR1 and CDR2: KGHDR and SFDVKD. CDR3 protein: CATSDSQGATDTQYF. In DNA form, the CDR3 reads TGTGCCACCAGTGATTCGCAGGGGGCCACAGATACGCAGTATTTT.

The chain couples TRBV10-3 to TRBJ1-5; 10 bases line up with TRBD1. CDR1 ENHRY and CDR2 SYGVKD come from the germline V gene. V lost 10 bases to trimming and J lost 6 bases; unmatched junction nucleotides: 6. The CDR3 sequence is 13 residues long. The DNA of the CDR3 is TGTGCCAGCGGGACAGGGGAAATTCAGCCCCAGCATTTT. It specifies CASGTGEIQPQHF.

This clonotype was counted between two and nine times. The V gene is TRBV4-3, the J gene TRBJ1-2, with TRBD1 matching over 10 bases. Germline V gives CDR1 LGHNA, CDR2 YSLEER. The CDR3 extends over 18 amino acids. The V segment lost 0 bases and the J segment 6 bases; nucleotides outside the gene matches: 13. The CDR3 spells CASSQEEVWRQGAHGYTF. In DNA, the CDR3 is TGCGCCAGCAGCCAAGAAGAGGTCTGGAGACAGGGGGCCCATGGCTACACCTTC.

This clonotype was observed a few times. The V gene is TRBV2, the J gene TRBJ1-1, with D unclear. Germline CDR1 SNHLY, CDR2 FYNNEI. The CDR3 is made up of 14 amino acids. V was shortened by 2 bases and J by 3 bases, with 10 bases between the two germline ends. CDR3 coding DNA: TGTGCCAGCAGTGAAACCCGTTCGGACACTGAAGCTTTCTTT. Its protein is CASSETRSDTEAFF.

V and J are TRBV29-1 and TRBJ2-5; possibly TRBD2 for D (7 bases). The V end lost 6 bases, the J end lost 5 bases, and 19 bases lay between the germline ends. CDR3 length: 14 residues. Germline V gene sequence: CDR1 SQVTM, CDR2 ANQGSEA. Written as DNA, the CDR3 is TGCAGCGTGACGGGGGGCAGGGAGTGGGAGACCCAGTACTTC. It encodes CSVTGGREWETQYF.

This chain connects TRBV28 to TRBJ2-1, with 8 bases identical to TRBD1. The CDR3 length is 16 residues. V lost 1 base and J lost 1; bases outside the gene matches: 3. From germline, CDR1 is MDHEN and CDR2 SYDVKM. In nucleotides, the CDR3 is TGTGCCAGCAGTTTATCAGGGACAGGTTCCTACAATGAGCAGTTCTTC. The encoded protein is CASSLSGTGSYNEQFF.

The genes are TRBV7-2 and TRBJ2-3, with a possible D match to TRBD2 (7 bases). The germline V and J ends were trimmed by 5 bases and 6 bases, with 18 bases remaining between them. Germline CDR1 is SGHTA and CDR2 is FQGNSA. There are 15 residues in the CDR3. The CDR3 loop reads CASSPEGRGMDTQYF. The CDR3 region has the DNA TGTGCCAGCAGCCCAGAGGGGAGGGGGATGGATACGCAGTATTTT.

This chain connects TRBV4-2 to TRBJ2-7, with 12 bases identical to TRBD2. The V gene end was trimmed by 0 bases and the J gene end by 5 bases; junction bases not matched to a gene: 8. Germline V CDR1 and CDR2: LGHNA, YNFKEQ. The CDR3 contains 17 residues. The CDR3 sequence: CASSQERTSGVQHEQYF. The CDR3 bases are TGTGCCAGCAGCCAAGAAAGGACTAGCGGGGTCCAACACGAGCAGTACTTC.

The chain couples TRBV10-1 to TRBJ2-5, with a tentative D call TRBD1 (6 bases). Between the trimmed V and J ends, which lost 2 bases and 6 bases, there was a span of 10 bases. Germline CDR1 and CDR2: WNHNN and SYGVQD (reference sequence). This CDR3 comprises 13 residues. CDR3 sequence (DNA): TGCGCCAGCAGTGAGGAACAGGGTCAGACCCAGTACTTC. This gives the protein CASSEEQGQTQYF.

This chain joins TRBV18 and TRBJ1-2, with TRBD1 matching 9 bases. V lost 3 bases to trimming and J lost 7 bases; unmatched junction nucleotides: 3. This CDR3 contains 13 residues. Germline V gives CDR1 KGHSH, CDR2 LQKENI. As DNA, the CDR3 is TGTGCCAGCTCACCCGACAGGGGGAGTGGCTACACCTTC. The encoded protein is CASSPDRGSGYTF.

This clonotype occurred a few times. The V call is TRBV9, the J call TRBJ2-7; D may be TRBD1 (5 bases). Trimming removed 7 bases from V and 1 base from J, with 21 bases in between. The CDR3 loop spans 16 amino acids. CDR1 is SGDLS and CDR2 is YYNGEE in the germline V gene. The CDR3 spells CASSLEKGRPSYEQYV. The DNA for the CDR3 is TGTGCCAGCTCCCTTGAGAAGGGGCGCCCATCCTACGAGCAGTACGTC.

This clonotype was counted between two and nine times. This rearrangement joins TRBV4-2 to TRBJ1-1; D remains ambiguous. V was cut by 2 bases and J by 0 bases, with 10 bases left in between. The V gene's germline CDR1 is LGHNA and CDR2 YNFKEQ. The CDR3 loop spans 15 amino acids. This CDR3 is CASSQSSGLNTEAFF. In nucleotides, the CDR3 is TGTGCCAGCAGCCAAAGTTCGGGTTTGAACACTGAAGCTTTCTTT.

This CDR3 reads CASSRQGGNEQFF. As DNA, the CDR3 is TGTGCCAGCAGCAGACAGGGAGGCAATGAGCAGTTCTTC. This rearrangement joins TRBV12-3 or TRBV12-4 to TRBJ2-1; a possible D gene is TRBD1 (7 bases). Trimming shortened V by 6 bases and J by 6 bases, and 12 bases separated the two germline ends. The CDR3 has 13 residues.

This clonotype occurred a few times. V is TRBV12-3 or TRBV12-4 and J is TRBJ2-5; no firm D call. The ends were cut back, 3 bases at V and 4 bases at J, with 15 bases in the middle. The CDR3 spans 15 residues. The DNA for the CDR3 is TGTGCCAGCAGTTTGGGAACCACACAAAGAGAGACCCAGTACTTC. Amino acid sequence: CASSLGTTQRETQYF.